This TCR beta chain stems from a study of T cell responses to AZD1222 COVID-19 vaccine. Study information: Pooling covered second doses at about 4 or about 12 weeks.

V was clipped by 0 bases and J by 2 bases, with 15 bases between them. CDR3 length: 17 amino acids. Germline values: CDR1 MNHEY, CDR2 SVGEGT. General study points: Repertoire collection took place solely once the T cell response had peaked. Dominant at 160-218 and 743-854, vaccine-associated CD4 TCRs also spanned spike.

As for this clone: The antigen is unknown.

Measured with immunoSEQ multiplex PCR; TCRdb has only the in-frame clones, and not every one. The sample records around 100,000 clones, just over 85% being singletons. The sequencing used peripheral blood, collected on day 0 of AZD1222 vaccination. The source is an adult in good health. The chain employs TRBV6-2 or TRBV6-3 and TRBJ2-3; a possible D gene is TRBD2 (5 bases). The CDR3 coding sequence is TGTGCCAGCAGTTACTCGACTCAGAGCGGCGACACAGATACGCAGTATTTT. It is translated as CASSYSTQSGDTDTQYF.